The next 20 T cell receptor beta chains were all read from a single sample in a study of T cells in Graves' hyperthyroidism and ophthalmopathy. There were TCR beta CDR3 regions amplified from RNA transcripts. The TCR CDR3 was amplified in a first-round RT-PCR using the HTBI primer set. TCRdb reprocessed the multiplex PCR reads via MiXCR and lists one record per CDR3 protein. The sample has 300,000 to 450,000 distinct CDR3 sequences, about 18% seen once; the top ten hold approximately 33%. Sequenced: blood. The receptors come from a woman younger than 45 with Graves' hyperthyroidism that later progressed to Graves' ophthalmopathy.

This clonotype was counted only a few times. The rearrangement uses TRBV20-1 and TRBJ2-1; D is uncertain. V was trimmed by 3 bases and J by 5 bases, leaving 17 bases between them. Germline loops: CDR1 DFQATT, CDR2 SNEGSKA (reference sequence). The CDR3 sequence is 15 residues long. The DNA of the CDR3 is TGCAGTGCTAGCCATATTACCCAGACCGACAATGAGCAGTTCTTC. Residues: CSASHITQTDNEQFF.

This clonotype has more than one count but fewer than ten. The genes are TRBV7-9 and TRBJ2-4; 8 nucleotides align to TRBD1. Germline V lookup: CDR1 SEHNR, CDR2 FQNEAQ (reference sequence). V gave up 5 bases and J gave up 2 bases; unmatched junction bases: 11. The CDR3 sequence is 17 residues long. The CDR3 here is CASSPTSGGASKNIQYF. The CDR3 region has the DNA TGTGCCAGCAGCCCAACCTCAGGGGGCGCGTCCAAAAACATTCAGTACTTC.

This clonotype showed up many times. The chain has TRBV27 and TRBJ1-2; 8 bases fit TRBD1. Germline values: CDR1 MNHEY, CDR2 SMNVEV (reference sequence). V shed 1 base, J shed 8 bases, and the junction held 9 bases outside the gene matches. This CDR3 is built from 15 residues. CDR3 loop: CASSLFDRGVGGYTF. CDR3 bases: TGTGCCAGCAGTTTATTTGACAGGGGAGTTGGAGGCTACACCTTC.

This clonotype has a count of ten or more. This sequence joins TRBV12-3 or TRBV12-4 and TRBJ2-5; no definite D call. The CDR3 is 11 amino acids. V was pared by 5 bases and J by 5 bases, with 6 bases between. CDR3 region: CASSQEETQYF. The CDR3 coding sequence is TGTGCCAGCAGTCAAGAGGAGACCCAGTACTTC.

This clonotype was seen ten or more times. The chain joins TRBV30 to TRBJ1-5; D is possibly TRBD1 (6 bases). This CDR3 contains 13 residues. V lost 0 bases and J 4 bases, leaving 7 bases between the germline ends. Germline lookup yields CDR1 GTSNPN and CDR2 SVGIG (reference sequence). The CDR3, as DNA: TGTGCCTGGAGTGTAAGGGGGAATCAGCCCCAGCATTTT. This codes for CAWSVRGNQPQHF. The full variable domain, in which reference TRBV30 and TRBJ1-5 provide the parts outside the CDR3, is SQTIHQWPATLVQPVGSPLSLECTVEGTSNPNLYWYRQAAGRGLQLLFYSVGIGQISSEVPQNLSASRPQDRQFILSSKKLLLSDSGFYLCAWSVRGNQPQHFGDGTRLSIL.

The chain employs TRBV19 and TRBJ2-7; TRBD1 aligns across 9 bases. J gave up 0 bases and V 5 bases, and 2 bases lay outside the gene matches. From germline, CDR1 is LNHDA and CDR2 SQIVND (reference sequence). This CDR3 region has 14 residues. CDR3 sequence (DNA): TGTGCCAGTAGTGGACAGGGGATCTCCTACGAGCAGTACTTC. The encoded protein is CASSGQGISYEQYF.

This clonotype was seen repeatedly, ten times or more. The chain employs TRBV28 and TRBJ2-7; 11 bases map to TRBD2. Trimming removed 8 bases from V and 5 bases from J; junction bases left unmatched: 8. From germline, CDR1 is MDHEN and CDR2 SYDVKM. The CDR3 spans 14 residues. Here the CDR3 reads CASYSGRAWDEQYF. In nucleotides, the CDR3 is TGTGCCAGCTATAGCGGGAGGGCCTGGGACGAGCAGTACTTC.

This clonotype was picked up a small number of times. V and J are TRBV19 and TRBJ2-6; TRBD1 matches at 12 bases. V lost 4 bases to trimming and J lost 3 bases; unmatched junction nucleotides: 7. CDR1 LNHDA and CDR2 SQIVND come from the germline V gene (reference sequence). The CDR3 runs 18 residues. CDR3: CASSTRDRGLGGANVLTF. The CDR3 DNA is TGTGCCAGTAGTACCAGGGACAGGGGGCTAGGTGGGGCCAACGTCCTGACTTTC. Full variable domain (rest looked up from reference TRBV19 and TRBJ2-6): DGGITQSPKYLFRKEGQNVTLSCEQNLNHDAMYWYRQDPGQGLRLIYYSQIVNDFQKGDIAEGYSVSREKKESFPLTVTSAQKNPTAFYLCASSTRDRGLGGANVLTFGAGSRLTVL.

Only a few counts were recorded for this clonotype. The chain carries TRBV20-1 and TRBJ2-7, with D uncertain. From germline, CDR1 is DFQATT and CDR2 SNEGSKA (reference sequence). The CDR3 spans 11 residues. Trimming cost V 3 bases and J 7 bases, with 10 bases left between them. CDR3 coding DNA: TGCAGTGCTAGTAAATGGGAAGAGCAGTACTTC. Encoded protein: CSASKWEEQYF.

This clonotype was seen many times. The chain uses TRBV5-1 and TRBJ1-1; TRBD1 is a possible D gene (5 bases). Trimming took 3 bases from V and 4 from J, leaving 10 bases between them. The CDR3 is 13 amino acids. Germline-derived CDR1 and CDR2 are SGHRS and YFSETQ. The CDR3 bases are TGCGCCAGCAGCTGGGACGGGCCCACTGAAGCTTTCTTT. Its protein product is CASSWDGPTEAFF.

The CDR3 DNA reads as TGCAGCACAGGACAGATCTCCTACGAGCAGTACTTC. Amino acids: CSTGQISYEQYF. The chain combines TRBV29-1 with TRBJ2-7; maybe TRBD1 (6 bases). Trimming left V 8 bases short and J 0 bases short, with 11 bases between. Germline values: CDR1 SQVTM, CDR2 ANQGSEA. The CDR3 length is 12 residues.

The chain is built from TRBV12-3 or TRBV12-4 and TRBJ2-3; 8 bases agree with TRBD1. CDR3 length: 13 amino acids. Trimming at V came to 6 bases and at J to 5 bases, leaving 4 bases not matched to a gene. CDR3 in amino acids: CASSQGAQDTQYF. CDR3 coding DNA: TGTGCCAGCAGCCAGGGGGCGCAAGATACGCAGTATTTT.

V and J are TRBV29-1 and TRBJ1-5, with D uncertain. V lost 4 bases to trimming and J lost 5 bases, with 12 bases between them. The CDR3 has 13 residues. CDR1 SQVTM and CDR2 ANQGSEA come from the germline V gene. The CDR3 DNA sequence: TGCAGCGTTGTTTGGGGATCTGATCAGCCCCAGCATTTT. Encoded protein: CSVVWGSDQPQHF.

This clonotype was observed a few times. V usage is TRBV7-8 and J usage is TRBJ1-6; D not certain. This CDR3 spans 18 amino acids. The germline CDR1 and CDR2 sequences are SGHVS and FQNEAQ. V lost 4 bases, J lost 1 base, and 17 bases lay in between. The CDR3 coding sequence is TGTGCCAGCAGCTACAGCGTCGTAGCGCGATCCTATAATTCACCCCTCCACTTT. Translated, it gives CASSYSVVARSYNSPLHF.

The table lists this clonotype with many counts. The V gene is TRBV6-1, the J gene TRBJ2-5; 11 nucleotides align to TRBD2. The CDR3 length is 16 residues. CDR1 and CDR2 (germline): MNHNS, SASEGT. Unmatched junction bases numbered 6, after V lost 4 bases and J lost 2 bases. The CDR3 spells CASSVIRLAGQETQYF. For the CDR3, the DNA is TGTGCCAGCAGTGTAATCCGACTAGCGGGGCAAGAGACCCAGTACTTC.

V gene TRBV7-9 combines with J gene TRBJ1-6, with a tentative D call TRBD1 (5 bases). Trimming cost V 0 bases and J 7 bases, with 7 bases left between them. Germline V gene lookup returns CDR1 SEHNR and CDR2 FQNEAQ (reference sequence). The CDR3 runs 14 residues. The chain's CDR3 is CASSLAGLNSPLHF. CDR3 coding DNA: TGTGCCAGCAGCTTAGCGGGGCTAAATTCACCCCTCCACTTT.

This clonotype was found many times. J is TRBJ2-7 and V is TRBV6-1; perhaps TRBD2 as D (5 bases). The CDR3 spans 14 residues. The germline CDR1 and CDR2 sequences are MNHNS and SASEGT. Deletions cut 3 bases from V and 6 bases from J, with 15 bases between. This CDR3 is CASSDYREVSEQYF. The CDR3 region has the DNA TGTGCCAGCAGTGATTATCGGGAAGTGTCCGAGCAGTACTTC.

This clonotype was counted ten times or more. The rearrangement uses TRBV11-2 and TRBJ2-3; 7 bases are a match to TRBD2. Germline V gene data show CDR1 as SGHAT and CDR2 as FQNNGV. The ends lost 0 bases at V and 1 base at J; junction bases unmatched: 7. The CDR3 length is 17 residues. The CDR3 sequence: CASSLEMAGEGTDTQYF. In DNA form, the CDR3 reads TGTGCCAGCAGCTTAGAGATGGCGGGGGAGGGCACAGATACGCAGTATTTT.

This clonotype was seen more than once but under ten times. As DNA, the CDR3 is TGCAGTGCTACCGGGACGGTAACCTACGAGCAGTACTTC. Protein product: CSATGTVTYEQYF. V and J are TRBV20-1 and TRBJ2-7; D tentatively reads TRBD1 or TRBD2 (5 bases each). Trimming took 4 bases from V and 2 from J, leaving 12 bases between them. The CDR3 totals 13 residues. Germline CDR1 is DFQATT and CDR2 is SNEGSKA (reference sequence).

This clonotype was detected ten times or more. V gene TRBV6-1 combines with J gene TRBJ2-2; D ambiguous. V gave up 5 bases and J gave up 1 base, with 11 bases separating them. Germline CDR1 is MNHNS and CDR2 is SASEGT. The CDR3 runs to 15 residues. The CDR3 nucleotides read TGTGCCAGCAGTCGCCCCCTCGGGAACACCGGGGAGCTGTTTTTT. Protein: CASSRPLGNTGELFF.